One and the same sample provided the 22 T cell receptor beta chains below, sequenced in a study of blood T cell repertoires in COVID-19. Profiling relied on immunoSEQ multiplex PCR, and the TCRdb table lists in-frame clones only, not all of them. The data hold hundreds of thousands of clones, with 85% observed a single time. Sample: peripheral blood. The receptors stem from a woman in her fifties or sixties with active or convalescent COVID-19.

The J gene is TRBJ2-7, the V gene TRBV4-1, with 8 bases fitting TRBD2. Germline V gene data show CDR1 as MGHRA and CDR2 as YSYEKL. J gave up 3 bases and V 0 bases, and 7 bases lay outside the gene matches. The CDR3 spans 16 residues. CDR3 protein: CASSQETSGSIYEQYF. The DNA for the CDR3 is TGCGCCAGCAGCCAAGAGACAAGCGGGAGTATCTACGAGCAGTACTTC.

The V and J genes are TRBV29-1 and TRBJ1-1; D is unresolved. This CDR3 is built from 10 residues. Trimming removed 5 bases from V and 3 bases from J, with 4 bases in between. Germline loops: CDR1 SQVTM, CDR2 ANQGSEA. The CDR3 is CSVSDTEAFF. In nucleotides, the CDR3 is TGCAGCGTTTCTGACACTGAAGCTTTCTTT.

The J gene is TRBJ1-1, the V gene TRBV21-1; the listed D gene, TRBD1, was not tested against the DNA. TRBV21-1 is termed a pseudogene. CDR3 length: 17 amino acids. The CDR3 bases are TGTGCCAGCAGCAAGGGCAGACAGGGGGTATTGGGCGGGGAAGCTTTCTTT. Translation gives CASSKGRQGVLGGEAFF.

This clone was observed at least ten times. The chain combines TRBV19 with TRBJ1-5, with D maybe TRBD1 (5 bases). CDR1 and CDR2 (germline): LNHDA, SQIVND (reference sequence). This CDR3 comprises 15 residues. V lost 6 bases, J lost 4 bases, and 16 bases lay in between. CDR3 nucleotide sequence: TGTGCCAGTAGCTACGGGCCTGGGGGGAATCAGCCCCAGCATTTT. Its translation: CASSYGPGGNQPQHF.

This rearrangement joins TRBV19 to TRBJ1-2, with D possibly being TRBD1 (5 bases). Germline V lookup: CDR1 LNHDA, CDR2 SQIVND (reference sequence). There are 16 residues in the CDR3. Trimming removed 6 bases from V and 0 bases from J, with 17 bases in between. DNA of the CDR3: TGTGCCAGTAGCAGGGTGGGAAGTAGAGCTAACTATGGCTACACCTTC. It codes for CASSRVGSRANYGYTF. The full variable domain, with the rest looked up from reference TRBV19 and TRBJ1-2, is DGGITQSPKYLFRKEGQNVTLSCEQNLNHDAMYWYRQDPGQGLRLIYYSQIVNDFQKGDIAEGYSVSREKKESFPLTVTSAQKNPTAFYLCASSRVGSRANYGYTFGSGTRLTVV.

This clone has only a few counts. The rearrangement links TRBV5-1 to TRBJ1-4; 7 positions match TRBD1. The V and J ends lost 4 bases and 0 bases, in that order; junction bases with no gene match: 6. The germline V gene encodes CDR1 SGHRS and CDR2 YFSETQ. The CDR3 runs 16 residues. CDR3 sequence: CASSRTGTATNEKLFF. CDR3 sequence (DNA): TGCGCCAGCAGCAGGACAGGCACAGCAACTAATGAAAAACTGTTTTTT. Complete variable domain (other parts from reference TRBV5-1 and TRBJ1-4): KAGVTQTPRYLIKTRGQQVTLSCSPISGHRSVSWYQQTPGQGLQFLFEYFSETQRNKGNFPGRFSGRQFSNSRSEMNVSTLELGDSALYLCASSRTGTATNEKLFFGSGTQLSVL.

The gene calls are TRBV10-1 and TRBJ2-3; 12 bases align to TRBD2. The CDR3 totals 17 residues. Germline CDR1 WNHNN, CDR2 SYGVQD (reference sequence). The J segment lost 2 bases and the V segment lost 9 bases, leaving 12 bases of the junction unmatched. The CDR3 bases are TGCGCCAGAATAGGACTAGCGGGAAGCCGGTACACAGATACGCAGTATTTT. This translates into CARIGLAGSRYTDTQYF.

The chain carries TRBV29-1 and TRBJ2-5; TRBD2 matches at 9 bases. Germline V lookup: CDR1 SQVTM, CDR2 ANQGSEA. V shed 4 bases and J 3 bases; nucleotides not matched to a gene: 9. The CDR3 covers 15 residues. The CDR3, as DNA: TGCAGCGTTGTAGGGCGGGAGGGCCGTAAAGAGACCCAGTACTTC. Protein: CSVVGREGRKETQYF. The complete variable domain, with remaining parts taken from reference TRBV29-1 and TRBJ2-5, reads SAVISQKPSRDICQRGTSLTIQCQVDSQVTMMFWYRQQPGQSLTLIATANQGSEATYESGFVIDKFPISRPNLTFSTLTVSNMSPEDSSIYLCSVVGREGRKETQYFGPGTRLLVL.

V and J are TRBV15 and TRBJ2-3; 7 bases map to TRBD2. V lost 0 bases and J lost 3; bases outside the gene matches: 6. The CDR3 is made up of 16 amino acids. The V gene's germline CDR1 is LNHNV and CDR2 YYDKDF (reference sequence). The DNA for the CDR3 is TGTGCCACCAGCAGAGACGGGGCCGGGAGGACAGATACGCAGTATTTT. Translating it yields CATSRDGAGRTDTQYF.

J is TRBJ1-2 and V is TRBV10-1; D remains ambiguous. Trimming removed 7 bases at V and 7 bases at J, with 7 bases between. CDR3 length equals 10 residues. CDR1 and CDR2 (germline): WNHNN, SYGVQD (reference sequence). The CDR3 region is CASTEVGYTF. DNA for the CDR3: TGCGCCAGCACGGAGGTTGGCTACACCTTC.

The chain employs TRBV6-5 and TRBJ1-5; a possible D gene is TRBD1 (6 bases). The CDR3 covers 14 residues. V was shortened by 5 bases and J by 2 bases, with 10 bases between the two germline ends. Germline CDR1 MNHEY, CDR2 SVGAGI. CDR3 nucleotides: TGTGCCAGCAGTCTGGGGGCTGGCAATCAGCCCCAGCATTTT. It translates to CASSLGAGNQPQHF.

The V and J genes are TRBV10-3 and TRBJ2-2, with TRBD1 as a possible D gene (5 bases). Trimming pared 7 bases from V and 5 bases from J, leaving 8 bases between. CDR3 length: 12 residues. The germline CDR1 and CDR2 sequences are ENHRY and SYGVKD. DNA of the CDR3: TGTGCCATCACCCAGGGTACCGGGGAGCTGTTTTTT. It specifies CAITQGTGELFF.

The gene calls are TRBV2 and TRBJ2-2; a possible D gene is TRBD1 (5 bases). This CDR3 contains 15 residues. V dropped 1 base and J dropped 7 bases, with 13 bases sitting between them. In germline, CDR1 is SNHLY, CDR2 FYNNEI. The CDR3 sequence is CASSEETVRSGELFF. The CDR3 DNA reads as TGTGCCAGCAGTGAAGAGACAGTTAGGAGCGGGGAGCTGTTTTTT.

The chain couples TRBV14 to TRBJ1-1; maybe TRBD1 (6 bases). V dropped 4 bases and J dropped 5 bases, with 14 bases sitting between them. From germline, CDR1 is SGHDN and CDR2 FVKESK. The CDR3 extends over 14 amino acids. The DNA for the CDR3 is TGTGCCAGCAGCCGATCCAGGGGATGGACTGAAGCTTTCTTT. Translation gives CASSRSRGWTEAFF.

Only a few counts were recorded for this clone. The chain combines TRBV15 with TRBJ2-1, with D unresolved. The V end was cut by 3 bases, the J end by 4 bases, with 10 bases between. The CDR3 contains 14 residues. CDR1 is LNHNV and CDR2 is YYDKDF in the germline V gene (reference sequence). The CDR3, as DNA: TGTGCCACCAGCAGTTGGCAGTCTTACAATGAGCAGTTCTTC. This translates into CATSSWQSYNEQFF.

The CDR3 reads CASSQLNYGYTF. The CDR3 nucleotides are TGTGCCAGCAGCCAACTAAACTATGGCTACACCTTC. This sequence joins TRBV7-9 and TRBJ1-2; D remains unclear. In germline, CDR1 is SEHNR, CDR2 FQNEAQ (reference sequence). V lost 5 bases to trimming and J lost 2 bases, with 6 bases between them. The CDR3 sequence is 12 residues long.

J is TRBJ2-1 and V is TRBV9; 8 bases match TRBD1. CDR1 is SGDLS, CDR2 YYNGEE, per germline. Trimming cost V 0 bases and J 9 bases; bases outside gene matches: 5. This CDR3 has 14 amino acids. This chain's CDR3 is CASSVVYRGTEQFF. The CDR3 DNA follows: TGTGCCAGCAGCGTAGTTTACAGGGGGACTGAGCAGTTCTTC.

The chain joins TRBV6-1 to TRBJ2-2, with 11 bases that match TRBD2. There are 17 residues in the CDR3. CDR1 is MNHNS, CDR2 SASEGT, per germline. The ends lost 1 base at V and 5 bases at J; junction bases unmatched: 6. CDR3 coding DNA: TGTGCCAGCAGTGAAGTCCTAGCGGGAGGCGTAACCGGGGAGCTGTTTTTT. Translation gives CASSEVLAGGVTGELFF.

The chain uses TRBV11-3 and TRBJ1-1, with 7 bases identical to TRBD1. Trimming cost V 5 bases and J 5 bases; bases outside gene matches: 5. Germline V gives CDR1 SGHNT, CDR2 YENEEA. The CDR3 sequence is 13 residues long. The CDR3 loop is CASSIDRETEAFF. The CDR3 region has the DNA TGTGCCAGCAGCATTGACAGGGAAACTGAAGCTTTCTTT. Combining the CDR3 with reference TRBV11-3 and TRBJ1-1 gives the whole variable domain EAGVVQSPRYKIIEKKQPVAFWCNPISGHNTLYWYLQNLGQGPELLIRYENEEAVDDSQLPKDRFSAERLKGVDSTLKIQPAELGDSAVYLCASSIDRETEAFFGQGTRLTVV.

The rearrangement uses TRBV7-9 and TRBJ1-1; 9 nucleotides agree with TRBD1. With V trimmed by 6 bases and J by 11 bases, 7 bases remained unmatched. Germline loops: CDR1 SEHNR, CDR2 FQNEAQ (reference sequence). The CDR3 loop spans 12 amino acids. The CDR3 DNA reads TGTGCCAGCAGTTTACAGGACAGGGGCGCTTTCTTT. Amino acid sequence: CASSLQDRGAFF.

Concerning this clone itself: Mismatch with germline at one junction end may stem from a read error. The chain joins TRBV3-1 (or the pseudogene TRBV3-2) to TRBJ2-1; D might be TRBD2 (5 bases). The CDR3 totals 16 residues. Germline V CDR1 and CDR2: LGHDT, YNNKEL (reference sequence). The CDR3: CASSQDSGKITMSKIF. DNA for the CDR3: TGTGCCAGCAGCCAAGACTCCGGGAAGATTACAATGAGCAAGATCTTC.

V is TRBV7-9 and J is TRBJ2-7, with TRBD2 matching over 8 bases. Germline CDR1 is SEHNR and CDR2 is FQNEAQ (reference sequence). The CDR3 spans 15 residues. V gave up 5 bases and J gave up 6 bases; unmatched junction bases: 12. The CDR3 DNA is TGTGCCAGCAGCAAAAGAAGGACTAGCCAAAGCGAGCAGTACTTC. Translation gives CASSKRRTSQSEQYF.